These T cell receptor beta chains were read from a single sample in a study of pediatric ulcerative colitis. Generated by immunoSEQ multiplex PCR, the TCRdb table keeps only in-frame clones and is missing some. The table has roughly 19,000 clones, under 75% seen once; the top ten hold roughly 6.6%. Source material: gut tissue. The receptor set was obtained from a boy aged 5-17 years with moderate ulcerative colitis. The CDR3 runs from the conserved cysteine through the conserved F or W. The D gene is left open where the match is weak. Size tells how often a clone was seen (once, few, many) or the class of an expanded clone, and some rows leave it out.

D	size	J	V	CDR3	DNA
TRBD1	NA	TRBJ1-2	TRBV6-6	CASSPGQGDYGYTF	TGTGCCAGCAGTCCCGGACAGGGGGACTATGGCTACACCTTC
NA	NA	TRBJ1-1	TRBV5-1	CASSTTTVNTEAFF	TGCGCCAGCAGCACTACGACAGTTAACACTGAAGCTTTCTTT
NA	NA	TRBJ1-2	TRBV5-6	CASSSGGGQRPNYGYTF	TGTGCCAGCAGCTCCGGGGGAGGGCAGAGACCCAACTATGGCTACACCTTC
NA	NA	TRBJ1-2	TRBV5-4	CASSLEGGKDGYTF	TGTGCCAGCAGCTTGGAGGGGGGCAAGGATGGCTACACCTTC
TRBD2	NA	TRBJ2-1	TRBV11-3	CASSLEERGEQFF	TGTGCCAGCAGCTTAGAGGAGCGGGGTGAGCAGTTCTTC
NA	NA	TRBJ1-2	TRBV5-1	CASSLDRTGGYTF	TGCGCCAGCAGCTTGGACAGGACGGGAGGCTACACCTTC
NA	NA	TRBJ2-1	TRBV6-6	CAVRDGGSYNEQFF	TGTGCCGTCCGAGATGGAGGCTCCTACAATGAGCAGTTCTTC
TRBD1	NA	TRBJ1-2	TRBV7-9	CASRTGVADGYTF	TGTGCCAGCAGGACAGGGGTCGCCGATGGCTACACCTTC
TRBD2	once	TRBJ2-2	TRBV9	CASKKGLAGATGELFF	TGTGCCAGCAAAAAGGGACTAGCGGGGGCCACCGGGGAGCTGTTTTTT
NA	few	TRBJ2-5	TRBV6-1	CATRKELETQYF	TGTGCCACCAGGAAGGAGCTTGAGACCCAGTACTTC
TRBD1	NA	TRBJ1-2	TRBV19	CASSKGGQGAGYTF	TGTGCCAGTAGTAAGGGGGGACAGGGGGCTGGCTACACCTTC
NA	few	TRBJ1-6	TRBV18	CASSPAAFNSPLHF	TGTGCCAGCTCACCAGCGGCCTTTAATTCACCCCTCCACTTT
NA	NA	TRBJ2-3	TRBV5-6	CASSSNKMLGLTDTQYF	TGTGCCAGCAGCTCAAATAAGATGCTAGGACTCACAGATACGCAGTATTTT
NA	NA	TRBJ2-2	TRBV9	CASSVGRLATGELFF	TGTGCCAGCAGCGTAGGCAGACTCGCTACCGGGGAGCTGTTTTTT
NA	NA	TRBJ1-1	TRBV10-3	CAISEWGGEAFF	TGTGCCATCAGTGAGTGGGGGGGGGAAGCTTTCTTT
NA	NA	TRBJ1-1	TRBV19	CASSLAGAATEAFF	TGTGCCAGTAGTCTTGCCGGCGCGGCCACTGAAGCTTTCTTT
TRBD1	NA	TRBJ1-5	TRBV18	CASSPRGIGGGLPQHF	TGTGCCAGCTCACCACGGGGCATAGGAGGGGGCCTGCCCCAGCATTTT
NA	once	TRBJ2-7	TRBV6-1	CASSTSGPPHEQYF	TGTGCCAGCAGTACCTCCGGGCCTCCCCACGAGCAGTACTTC
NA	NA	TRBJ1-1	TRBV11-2	CASSSQGGGTEAFF	TGTGCCAGCAGCTCACAGGGAGGGGGCACTGAAGCTTTCTTT
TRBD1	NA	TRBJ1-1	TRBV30	CAWRIGLRGTGDEAFF	TGTGCCTGGAGGATAGGTCTGCGGGGGACAGGGGATGAAGCTTTCTTT
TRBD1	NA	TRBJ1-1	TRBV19	CASSPRQGIGEAFF	TGTGCCAGTAGTCCACGACAGGGTATCGGTGAAGCTTTCTTT
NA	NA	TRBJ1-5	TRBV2	CASSDFLRGNQPQHF	TGTGCCAGCAGTGACTTCCTCCGGGGTAATCAGCCCCAGCATTTT
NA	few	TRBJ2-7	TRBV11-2	CASSSSTGAREQYF	TGTGCCAGCAGCTCCTCGACCGGGGCGCGCGAGCAGTACTTC
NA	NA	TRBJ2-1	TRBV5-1	CASSLNPPYNEQFF	TGCGCCAGCAGCTTGAATCCACCTTACAATGAGCAGTTCTTC
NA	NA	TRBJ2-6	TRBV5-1	CASSLRSSGANVLTF	TGCGCCAGCAGCTTGAGAAGCTCTGGGGCCAACGTCCTGACTTTC
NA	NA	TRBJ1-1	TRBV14	CASSPINRASEAFF	TGTGCCAGCAGCCCCATAAATCGAGCATCTGAAGCTTTCTTT
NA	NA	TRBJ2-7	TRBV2	CASAPQGPLGDEQYF	TGTGCCAGCGCACCACAGGGTCCCCTTGGAGACGAGCAGTACTTC
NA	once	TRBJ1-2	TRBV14	CASSHQRLNYGYTF	TGTGCCAGCAGCCATCAGCGCCTCAACTATGGCTACACCTTC
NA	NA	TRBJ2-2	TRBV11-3	CASSSTATGELFF	TGTGCCAGCAGCAGTACAGCAACCGGGGAGCTGTTTTTT
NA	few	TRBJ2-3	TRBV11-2	CASSRDWANTQYF	TGTGCCAGCAGCCGCGACTGGGCAAATACGCAGTATTTT
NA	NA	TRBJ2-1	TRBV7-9	CASSLVSQYNEQFF	TGTGCCAGCAGCTTAGTTTCGCAATACAATGAGCAGTTCTTC
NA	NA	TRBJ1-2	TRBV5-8	CASSFQVTVYTF	TGTGCCAGCAGCTTCCAAGTGACAGTATACACCTTC
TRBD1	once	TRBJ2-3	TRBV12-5	CASGLVLGGSDTQYF	TGTGCTAGTGGTTTGGTACTAGGGGGCTCCGATACGCAGTATTTT
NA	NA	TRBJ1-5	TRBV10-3	CAISGDYQPQHF	TGTGCCATCAGTGGGGATTATCAGCCCCAGCATTTT
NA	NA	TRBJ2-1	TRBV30	CAWSPRSGMQFF	TGTGCCTGGAGTCCCCGATCTGGGATGCAGTTCTTC
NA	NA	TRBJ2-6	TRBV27	CASSFTGSGANVLTF	TGTGCCAGCAGTTTTACTGGTTCTGGGGCCAACGTCCTGACTTTC
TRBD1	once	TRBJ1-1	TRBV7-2	CASSTWTGRTEAFF	TGTGCCAGCAGCACCTGGACAGGGCGCACTGAAGCTTTCTTT
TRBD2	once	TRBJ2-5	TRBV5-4	CASSSGGSRGETQYF	TGTGCCAGCAGCTCGGGCGGGAGTAGGGGAGAGACCCAGTACTTC
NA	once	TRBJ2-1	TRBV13	CASSLREYNEQFF	TGTGCCAGCAGCTTACGGGAGTACAATGAGCAGTTCTTC
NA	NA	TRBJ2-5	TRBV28	CASSLGNERKTQYF	TGTGCCAGCAGTTTAGGAAACGAAAGGAAGACCCAGTACTTC
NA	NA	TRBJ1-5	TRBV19	CASSVGRGGYQPQHF	TGTGCCAGTAGTGTGGGCCGGGGGGGGTACCAGCCCCAGCATTTT
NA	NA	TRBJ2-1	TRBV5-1	CASSLSNEQFF	TGCGCCAGCAGCCTCTCCAATGAGCAGTTCTTC
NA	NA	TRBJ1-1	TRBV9	CASSPRPPGHLNTEAFF	TGTGCCAGCAGCCCTCGGCCCCCGGGCCACTTGAACACTGAAGCTTTCTTT